This T cell receptor (beta chain) was obtained from a study of CD8 T cells in ankylosing spondylitis. Study results and caveats: Disease-linked clones were found to be CD8+ and relatively rare in peripheral blood.

Trimming removed 0 bases from V and 4 bases from J, with 10 bases in between. The CDR3 covers 14 residues. CDR1 and CDR2 (germline): MDHEN, SYDVKM. Researchers built TCR beta libraries using quantitative 5'-RACE with molecular barcodes. Using its own MiXCR run on the 5' RACE reads, TCRdb lists one record per CDR3 protein. Of about 160,000 distinct CDR3 sequences listed, about 42% are singletons. About this clonotype: The target antigen is unknown.

The chain has TRBV28 and TRBJ2-7; no clear D. The TCR sequence derives from a male donor with ankylosing spondylitis. The source material was synovial fluid, either unsorted or a sorted T cell fraction (not recorded which). The chain's CDR3 is CASSLWLIEYEQYF. As DNA, the CDR3 is TGTGCCAGCAGTTTATGGCTCATAGAGTACGAGCAGTACTTC.